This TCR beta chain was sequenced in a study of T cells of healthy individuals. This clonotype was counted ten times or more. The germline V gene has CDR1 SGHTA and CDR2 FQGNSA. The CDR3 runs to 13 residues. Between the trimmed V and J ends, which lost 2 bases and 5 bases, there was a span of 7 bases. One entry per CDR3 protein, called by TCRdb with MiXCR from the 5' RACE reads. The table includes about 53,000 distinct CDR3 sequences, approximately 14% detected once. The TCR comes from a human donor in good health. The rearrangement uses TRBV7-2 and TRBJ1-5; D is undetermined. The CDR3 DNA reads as TGTGCCAGCAGCTTAACGAGGGATCAGCCCCAGCATTTT. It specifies CASSLTRDQPQHF. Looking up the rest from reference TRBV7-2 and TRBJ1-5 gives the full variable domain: GAGVSQSPSNKVTEKGKDVELRCDPISGHTALYWYRQSLGQGLEFLIYFQGNSAPDKSGLPSDRFSAERTGGSVSTLTIQRTQQEDSAVYLCASSLTRDQPQHFGDGTRLSIL.